Listed below are T cell receptor beta chains from one sample, sequenced in a study of shared clonotypes between healthy human individuals. Using immunoSEQ multiplex PCR, the repertoire was profiled, and TCRdb retains in-frame clones only, with some absent. Of 1.4 million or so clones detected, about 98.5% appear once; the ten largest clones hold about 0.35%. Sequenced sample: naive CD4+ T cells sorted from blood. The receptors shown here come from a man younger than 45 in good health. Both conserved end residues are part of each CDR3. Fields, in order: J gene, V gene, D gene, CDR3 DNA, CDR3 protein. D genes are given only for firm matches.

TRBJ2-1 TRBV7-9 - TGTGCCAGCAACTCCGGAACTTACAATGAGCAGTTCTTC CASNSGTYNEQFF
TRBJ2-7 TRBV5-6 - TGTGCCAGCAGCTTGTGGCCCAGTTACGAGCAGTACTTC CASSLWPSYEQYF
TRBJ2-7 TRBV7-9 - TGTGCCAGCAGCTCGAGAGGTTTGTGGTCCTACGAGCAGTACTTC CASSSRGLWSYEQYF
TRBJ2-3 TRBV27 - TGTGCCAGCAGTTTATCCCTTGGGGGGAGCGGTGGCACAGATACGCAGTATTTT CASSLSLGGSGGTDTQYF
TRBJ2-5 TRBV30 TRBD1 TGTGCCTGGAGTCAGATAGACAGGGACGCTGAGACCCAGTACTTC CAWSQIDRDAETQYF
TRBJ2-1 TRBV9 TRBD2 TGTGCCAGCAGCGTGACTAGCGAGTACAATGAGCAGTTCTTC CASSVTSEYNEQFF
TRBJ2-5 TRBV18 TRBD1 TGTGCCAGCTCACAGAACAGGGGGGAAGAGACCCAGTACTTC CASSQNRGEETQYF
TRBJ1-5 TRBV10-3 - TGTGCCATCAACGGCCAGGGCGACAATCAGCCCCAGCATTTT CAINGQGDNQPQHF
TRBJ2-1 TRBV9 - TGTGCCAGCAGCGTACAGTTGGCACTAGCAGCCTACAATGAGCAGTTCTTC CASSVQLALAAYNEQFF
TRBJ2-2 TRBV9 TRBD1 TGTGCCAGCAGCGTAGGAAAACCGGGACAGAGAAACACCGGGGAGCTGTTTTTT CASSVGKPGQRNTGELFF
TRBJ2-7 TRBV4-2 TRBD2 TGTGCCAGCAGCCAACTAGCGGGAGTCTCCGCCTACGAGCAGTACTTC CASSQLAGVSAYEQYF
TRBJ2-1 TRBV7-6 TRBD2 TGTGCCAGCAGCCGACTAGCGGGATCCTACAATGAGCAGTTCTTC CASSRLAGSYNEQFF
TRBJ2-3 TRBV5-4 - TGTGCCAGCAGCTTACGGGACATGACAGATACGCAGTATTTT CASSLRDMTDTQYF
TRBJ2-3 TRBV15 TRBD2 TGTGCCACCAGCAGACTAGCGGGAGGGAGCACAGATACGCAGTATTTT CATSRLAGGSTDTQYF
TRBJ2-7 TRBV18 TRBD1 TGTGCCAGCTCCCAGGACAGGGTCACGAACGAGCAGTACTTC CASSQDRVTNEQYF
TRBJ2-1 TRBV28 - TGTGCCAGCAGCCAGGTTTACAATGAGCAGTTCTTC CASSQVYNEQFF
TRBJ2-2 TRBV6-5 - TGTGCCAGCAACCGGGACATGAACACCGGGGAGCTGTTTTTT CASNRDMNTGELFF